The next 21 T cell receptor beta chains were all read from a single sample in a study of CD8 T cells in ankylosing spondylitis. TCRdb re-derived calls from the 5' RACE reads in MiXCR, one entry per CDR3 protein. This sample has 250,000 or so distinct CDR3 sequences; about 24% occur once, and the top ten carry over 0.55%. The sample comprised blood, either unsorted or a sorted T cell fraction (not recorded which). Receptors originate from a male donor with ankylosing spondylitis or in good health (not recorded which).

The genes are TRBV10-3 and TRBJ2-5, with 7 bases fitting TRBD2. CDR3 length: 15 amino acids. J was trimmed by 2 bases and V by 3 bases; bases with no gene match: 6. The germline V gene has CDR1 ENHRY and CDR2 SYGVKD. In DNA, the CDR3 is TGTGCCATCAGTGAATTACTAGCGCCACAAGAGACCCAGTACTTC. Its protein is CAISELLAPQETQYF.

The count of this clonotype is one. The chain links TRBV12-3 or TRBV12-4 to TRBJ2-2; D is perhaps TRBD1 or TRBD2 (7 bases each). The length of the CDR3 is 15 residues. Trimming removed 5 bases at V and 5 bases at J, with 15 bases between. DNA for the CDR3: TGTGCCAGCAGTCTCGGGACAGCGGGGACCGGGGAGCTGTTTTTT. This codes for CASSLGTAGTGELFF.

This clonotype showed up just a few times. The chain carries TRBV20-1 and TRBJ2-3, with a weak D call TRBD2 (5 bases). V gave up 5 bases and J gave up 6 bases, with 21 bases separating them. The CDR3 runs 15 residues. The V gene's germline CDR1 is DFQATT and CDR2 SNEGSKA (reference sequence). The CDR3 is CSAGRLKGIWDTQYF. CDR3 DNA sequence: TGCAGTGCTGGGAGACTAAAGGGAATTTGGGATACGCAGTATTTT.

J is TRBJ2-6 and V is TRBV7-6, with D possibly being TRBD1 (5 bases). V was shortened by 2 bases and J by 2 bases, with 7 bases between the two germline ends. Germline CDR1 and CDR2: SGHVS and FNYEAQ. This CDR3 contains 15 residues. The CDR3 protein is CASSLLGAGANVLTF. DNA for the CDR3: TGTGCCAGCAGCTTATTAGGGGCTGGGGCCAACGTCCTGACTTTC.

The sample holds a few counts of this clonotype. The genes are TRBV20-1 and TRBJ2-3; D may correspond to TRBD1 or TRBD2 (6 bases each). V lost 6 bases, J lost 2 bases, and 24 bases lay in between. Germline V lookup: CDR1 DFQATT, CDR2 SNEGSKA (reference sequence). The CDR3 is 17 residues long. The CDR3 DNA reads TGCAGTGCGAGACCCGATCAGTGGCGGGACAACACAGATACGCAGTATTTT. Protein product: CSARPDQWRDNTDTQYF.

A few counts support this clonotype. V gene TRBV18 combines with J gene TRBJ2-7; D is unresolved. This CDR3 is built from 12 residues. CDR1 and CDR2 (germline): KGHSH, LQKENI. With 1 base removed from V and 5 bases from J, the gap between germline ends came to 6 bases. As DNA, the CDR3 is TGTGCCAGCTCACCACGCGTAGACGAGCAGTACTTC. This gives the protein CASSPRVDEQYF.

This clonotype turned up a few times. The V call is TRBV20-1, the J call TRBJ2-7, with D maybe TRBD2 (7 bases). The CDR3 extends over 14 amino acids. Germline V lookup: CDR1 DFQATT, CDR2 SNEGSKA (reference sequence). Trimming left V 1 base short and J 2 bases short, with 12 bases between. CDR3 loop: CSARAHGGPYEQYF. The CDR3 nucleotides are TGCAGTGCTAGAGCGCACGGGGGGCCCTACGAGCAGTACTTC.

Ten or more counts support this clonotype. The rearrangement links TRBV7-9 to TRBJ2-7; TRBD1 matches 8 bases. J lost 2 bases, V lost 5 bases, and 8 bases had no gene match. CDR3 length equals 15 residues. CDR1 SEHNR and CDR2 FQNEAQ come from the germline V gene (reference sequence). The CDR3 nucleotides are TGTGCCAGCAGCCCCGGTTCGGGACAGGCCTACGAGCAGTACTTC. Its translation: CASSPGSGQAYEQYF.

This clonotype has only a few counts. This chain links TRBV20-1 with TRBJ1-5; the match to TRBD1 covers 7 bases. With V trimmed by 5 bases and J by 3 bases, 7 bases remained unmatched. This CDR3 has 14 amino acids. Per germline, CDR1 DFQATT and CDR2 SNEGSKA (reference sequence). The CDR3 is CSASPRGTNQPQHF. The CDR3 coding sequence is TGCAGTGCTTCCCCCAGGGGGACCAATCAGCCCCAGCATTTT.

At least ten counts were recorded for this clonotype. V gene TRBV12-3 or TRBV12-4 combines with J gene TRBJ2-3, with 9 bases lining up with TRBD2. The CDR3 is 14 residues long. V was pared by 5 bases and J by 1 base, with 1 base of the junction left unmatched. The chain's CDR3 is CASSPSGGTDTQYF. Written as DNA, the CDR3 is TGTGCCAGCAGTCCTAGCGGGGGCACAGATACGCAGTATTTT.

The sample holds a few counts of this clonotype. The rearrangement uses TRBV20-1 and TRBJ2-3; possibly TRBD1 for D (5 bases). Germline-derived CDR1 and CDR2 are DFQATT and SNEGSKA (reference sequence). Between the trimmed V and J ends, which lost 7 bases and 6 bases, there was a span of 17 bases. CDR3 size: 13 residues. CDR3 coding DNA: TGCAGTGGTAGGGGCCAGTTCCCGGATACGCAGTATTTT. Translated, it gives CSGRGQFPDTQYF.

V usage is TRBV10-3 and J usage is TRBJ2-2; 10 nucleotides agree with TRBD1. This CDR3 region has 15 residues. Germline CDR1 and CDR2: ENHRY and SYGVKD. Germline trimming cut 6 bases from V and 3 bases from J; bases unmatched to any gene: 4. As DNA, the CDR3 is TGTGCCATCAGACCCGGGACAGGGGACACCGGGGAGCTGTTTTTT. This codes for CAIRPGTGDTGELFF.

This clonotype was seen only a few times. This chain connects TRBV20-1 to TRBJ2-7; no reliable D call. Trimming stripped 1 base from V and 2 bases from J, with 6 bases between. There are 12 residues in the CDR3. The germline CDR1 and CDR2 sequences are DFQATT and SNEGSKA (reference sequence). The CDR3, as DNA: TGCAGTGCTAGAGGCGAAACCTACGAGCAGTACTTC. Its protein is CSARGETYEQYF.

The chain recombines TRBV5-1 with TRBJ2-2; the match to TRBD2 covers 9 bases. The CDR3 consists of 15 residues. Germline lookup yields CDR1 SGHRS and CDR2 YFSETQ. Trimming at V came to 2 bases and at J to 5 bases, leaving 4 bases not matched to a gene. The CDR3, as DNA: TGCGCCAGCAGCTTTAGCGGGGGCGAAACCGGGGAGCTGTTTTTT. As protein: CASSFSGGETGELFF.

Only a few counts were recorded for this clonotype. The chain joins TRBV6-1 to TRBJ1-6; 7 nucleotides align to TRBD1. Germline V lookup: CDR1 MNHNS, CDR2 SASEGT. The ends lost 6 bases at V and 10 bases at J; junction bases unmatched: 9. CDR3 length: 14 residues. CDR3 amino acids: CASRPTGLGSPLHF. CDR3 bases: TGTGCCAGCAGACCGACAGGGTTGGGCTCACCCCTCCACTTT.

This clonotype appeared many times. The rearrangement uses TRBV7-2 and TRBJ1-6; 8 nucleotides match TRBD1. This CDR3 contains 15 residues. J lost 9 bases, V lost 5 bases, and 9 bases had no gene match. Germline V gene sequence: CDR1 SGHTA, CDR2 FQGNSA. CDR3 sequence reads: CASSPRQGRSSPLHF. The CDR3 DNA follows: TGTGCCAGCAGCCCAAGACAGGGGAGGAGTTCACCCCTCCACTTT.

This clonotype was found many times. The genes are TRBV28 and TRBJ1-3; possible D gene TRBD1, 5 bases. This CDR3 has 15 residues. The germline gives CDR1 MDHEN, CDR2 SYDVKM. Trimming removed 7 bases from V and 3 bases from J, with 16 bases in between. The CDR3, as DNA: TGTGCCAGCATCCCGCGGGGCAACTATGGAAACACCATATATTTT. It specifies CASIPRGNYGNTIYF.

This clonotype was seen many times. V and J are TRBV12-3 or TRBV12-4 and TRBJ2-3, with D unclear. Trimming took off 7 bases at V and 1 base at J, with 12 bases between the two ends. This CDR3 has 14 residues. In DNA, the CDR3 is TGTGCCAGCAAGGGCGTAAGTGGCACAGATACGCAGTATTTT. Amino acid sequence: CASKGVSGTDTQYF.

This chain connects TRBV10-3 to TRBJ2-1; 10 bases are a match to TRBD1. V lost 6 bases, J lost 3 bases, and 8 bases stayed unmatched. The CDR3 sequence is 16 residues long. Germline CDR1 is ENHRY and CDR2 is SYGVKD. CDR3 protein: CAISLRQGAVYNEQFF. In nucleotides, the CDR3 is TGTGCCATCAGCCTCAGACAGGGGGCCGTCTACAATGAGCAGTTCTTC.

The chain couples TRBV6-5 to TRBJ2-4; D is perhaps TRBD1 (5 bases). CDR1 and CDR2 (germline): MNHEY, SVGAGI. The CDR3 runs to 14 residues. The ends were cut back, 3 bases at V and 9 bases at J, with 15 bases in the middle. CDR3 sequence: CASSYQGAPGIQYF. The CDR3, as DNA: TGTGCCAGCAGTTATCAAGGGGCCCCAGGCATTCAGTACTTC.

This clonotype was observed a handful of times. The V call is TRBV7-3, the J call TRBJ2-3; D gene unclear. V was shortened by 2 bases and J by 6 bases, with 12 bases between the two germline ends. CDR3 length: 14 residues. Germline values: CDR1 SGHTA, CDR2 FQGTGA. The CDR3, as DNA: TGTGCCAGCAGCTTAGTTGCCCCCGGGGATACGCAGTATTTT. Amino acids: CASSLVAPGDTQYF.